This T cell receptor beta chain appears in the sequencing data of a study of T cell responses to AZD1222 COVID-19 vaccine. Study as a whole: Doses given second, at about 4 or about 12 weeks, were pooled.

Only in-frame clones appear in the TCRdb table, and some are missing; sequencing was by immunoSEQ multiplex PCR. The top ten hold roughly 6% of the sample, which has 150,000 to 200,000 clones, about nine tenths seen once. For this clone: Its antigen is unidentified.

Notes on the study in general: Baseline antibody screening turned up just a handful of seropositive AZD1222 recipients. Receipt of two AZD1222 doses was followed by a rise in Spike-specific TCR breadth and depth. Clonal diversity may have been underestimated in mostly white British donors.

The clonotype comes from an adult in good health. The sequencing here drew on peripheral blood, taken on day 0 of AZD1222 vaccination.

The CDR3 protein is CASSGEQGPEGYTF. CDR3 DNA sequence: TGTGCCAGCAGTGGAGAACAGGGGCCGGAAGGCTACACCTTC. The chain links TRBV6-6 to TRBJ1-2; 7 nucleotides align to TRBD1. The CDR3 covers 14 residues. From germline, CDR1 is MNHNY and CDR2 SVGAGI (reference sequence). The J segment lost 8 bases and the V segment lost 5 bases, leaving 11 bases of the junction unmatched.